The present entry profiles one T cell receptor (beta chain) with its context. Authors' data handling: How many nucleated cells were present was estimated from reference gene primer amplification. Assay: immunoSEQ multiplex PCR; the TCRdb copy retains only in-frame clones and omits some. V and J calls plus clone size are reproduced from that table; the DNA served to infer D and trimming. The sample yields roughly 220,000 clones, roughly 90% seen once. This entry is derived from a study of blood T cell repertoires in COVID-19. The wider study: Specimens from acute and convalescent COVID-19 originated in the United States, Italy and Spain. PBMCs, B-cell-depleted T cells, or T cells provided the cDNA or gDNA that made up the material.

Trimming pared 0 bases from V and 0 bases from J, leaving 12 bases between. This CDR3 contains 18 residues. Germline V gene lookup returns CDR1 LGHNA and CDR2 YNFKEQ. The chain carries TRBV4-2 and TRBJ1-6, with D perhaps TRBD1 (5 bases). This clonotype was sampled from a man aged 25-45 years who had recovered from COVID-19. The sequenced sample was peripheral blood. CDR3 nucleotides: TGTGCCAGCAGCCAAGATTTAGGAGACAGCTCCTATAATTCACCCCTCCACTTT. Protein: CASSQDLGDSSYNSPLHF.